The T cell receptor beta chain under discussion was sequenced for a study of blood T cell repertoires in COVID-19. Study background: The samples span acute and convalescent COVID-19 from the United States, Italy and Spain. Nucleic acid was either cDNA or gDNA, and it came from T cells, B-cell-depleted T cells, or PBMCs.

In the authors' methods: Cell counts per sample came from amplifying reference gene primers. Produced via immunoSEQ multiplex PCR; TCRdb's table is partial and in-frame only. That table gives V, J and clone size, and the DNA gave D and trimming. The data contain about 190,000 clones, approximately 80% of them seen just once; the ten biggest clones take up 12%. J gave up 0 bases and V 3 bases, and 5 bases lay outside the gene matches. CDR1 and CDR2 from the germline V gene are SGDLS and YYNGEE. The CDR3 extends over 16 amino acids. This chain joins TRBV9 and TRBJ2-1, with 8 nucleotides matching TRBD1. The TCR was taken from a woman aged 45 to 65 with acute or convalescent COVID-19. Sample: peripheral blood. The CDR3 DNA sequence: TGTGCCAGCAGCGACCGGGACAGGCTCTCCTACAATGAGCAGTTCTTC. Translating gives CASSDRDRLSYNEQFF.